Listed below are T cell receptor beta chains from one sample, sequenced in a study of blood T cells in healthy people across ages. A single record per CDR3 protein comes from TCRdb applying MiXCR to the 5' RACE reads. The profile shows roughly 650,000 distinct CDR3 sequences, about a third of them singletons. Sequencing was carried out using blood. Receptors originate from an elderly woman in good health. Each CDR3 is given with its conserved first and last residue. D genes are given only for firm matches. A row's size may be missing; if present it is once, few, many or a size class.

TRBD2,TRBJ2-1,-,TRBV5-8,CANSLAGGPHNEQFF,TGTGCCAACAGCTTGGCGGGGGGGCCCCACAATGAGCAGTTCTTC
TRBD2,TRBJ2-5,once,TRBV5-1,CASSLDGLADQETQYF,TGCGCCAGCAGCTTGGACGGGCTAGCGGACCAAGAGACCCAGTACTTC
-,TRBJ2-5,many,TRBV4-1,CASSADSDQETQYF,TGCGCCAGCAGCGCGGACTCGGATCAAGAGACCCAGTACTTC
-,TRBJ1-1,-,TRBV20-1,CSATDTTNTEAFF,TGCAGTGCTACCGACACCACGAACACTGAAGCTTTCTTT
-,TRBJ2-7,many,TRBV14,CASSQVGGVDEQYF,TGTGCCAGCAGCCAAGTCGGAGGGGTGGACGAGCAGTACTTC
-,TRBJ1-4,-,TRBV6-1,CASEYQYEKLFF,TGTGCCTCCGAATACCAATACGAAAAACTGTTTTTT
-,TRBJ2-3,many,TRBV7-8,CASSLVGPPPDTQYF,TGTGCCAGCAGCTTAGTGGGACCCCCCCCGGATACGCAGTATTTT
-,TRBJ2-3,-,TRBV30,CAWSADEVTDTQYF,TGTGCCTGGAGTGCGGACGAGGTCACAGATACGCAGTATTTT
TRBD1,TRBJ2-7,-,TRBV28,CASRVVGTGRNSRSYNVQYF,TGTGCCAGCAGGGTCGTGGGGACAGGGCGCAACAGTCGCTCCTACAATGTGCAGTACTTC
TRBD2,TRBJ2-2,-,TRBV20-1,CSARSRGLAGGTGELFF,TGCAGTGCTAGAAGCCGGGGACTAGCGGGGGGCACCGGGGAGCTGTTTTTT
-,TRBJ1-5,-,TRBV6-6,CASSYGGRQPQHF,TGTGCCAGCAGTTACGGGGGTCGTCAGCCCCAGCATTTT
TRBD1,TRBJ2-5,-,TRBV12-3/TRBV12-4,CASSSPISRDRYNEQYF,TGTGCCAGCAGTTCTCCCATCTCCCGGGACAGGTACAATGAGCAGTACTTC
-,TRBJ1-1,many,TRBV7-9,CASSLGGVEAFF,TGTGCCAGCAGCTTAGGGGGCGTTGAAGCTTTCTTT
TRBD2,TRBJ2-1,-,TRBV6-6,CASSYPSDQRGDNEQFF,TGTGCCAGCAGTTACCCTAGTGACCAGCGGGGGGACAATGAGCAGTTCTTC
-,TRBJ1-3,-,TRBV6-1,CASSESGNTIYF,TGTGCCAGCAGTGAATCGGGAAACACCATATATTTT
-,TRBJ2-3,few,TRBV20-1,CSAPPVTDTQYF,TGCAGTGCTCCCCCGGTCACAGATACGCAGTATTTT
TRBD1,TRBJ1-2,few,TRBV18,CASSPYRGHGYTF,TGTGCCAGCTCACCCTACAGGGGGCATGGCTACACCTTC
TRBD1,TRBJ1-3,-,TRBV5-5,CASSPQGGLSGNTIYF,TGTGCCAGCAGCCCCCAGGGGGGACTATCTGGAAACACCATATATTTT
-,TRBJ1-2,many,TRBV4-3,CASSPDILGSGQGDGYTF,TGCGCCAGCAGCCCGGACATCTTGGGATCCGGGCAGGGCGATGGCTACACCTTC
-,TRBJ1-1,-,TRBV20-1,CSARGTGYTEAFF,TGCAGTGCTAGAGGAACAGGTTACACTGAAGCTTTCTTT
-,TRBJ1-6,-,TRBV5-5,CASSADRQNSPLHF,TGTGCCAGCAGCGCCGACAGGCAAAATTCACCCCTCCACTTT
-,TRBJ2-2,few,TRBV9,CASSVAGVGQTGELFF,TGTGCCAGCAGCGTAGCTGGGGTAGGGCAGACCGGGGAGCTGTTTTTT
TRBD1,TRBJ1-6,-,TRBV5-1,CASSWGGTGESPLHF,TGCGCCAGCAGCTGGGGCGGGACAGGGGAATCACCCCTCCACTTT
-,TRBJ2-7,many,TRBV14,CASSQDSVLDYEQYF,TGTGCCAGCAGCCAAGATTCCGTGCTAGACTACGAGCAGTACTTC
-,TRBJ2-5,many,TRBV20-1,CSARDLTTPGSQYF,TGCAGTGCTAGAGATTTAACGACGCCAGGGAGCCAGTACTTC
TRBD1,TRBJ1-2,-,TRBV25-1,CASSAGTGRGYTF,TGTGCCAGCAGTGCCGGGACAGGTCGGGGCTACACCTTC
-,TRBJ2-1,-,TRBV9,CASSDGEGGAVEQFF,TGTGCCAGCAGCGATGGAGAAGGGGGGGCTGTTGAGCAGTTCTTC